This passage covers 2 T cell receptor beta chains from one sample sequenced in a study of tumor-infiltrating lymphocytes in primary liver carcinoma. Unsorted whole blood yielded the blood RNA, and germline DNA was also extracted. Starting material of around 490 ng total RNA yielded TCR beta cDNA via a constant-region primer. Three-round nested multiplex PCR performed with slightly modified ARM-PCR produced the TCR beta libraries. Two initial PCR rounds of roughly 10 cycles each paired TRBV1-TRBV30 forward primers with a C-beta reverse primer. TCRdb re-called the multiplex PCR reads with MiXCR, one entry per CDR3 protein. In the table there are around 330,000 distinct CDR3 sequences, approximately 65% of which are singletons. The specimen was peripheral blood. Receptors originate from a man aged 35 to 55 with primary liver carcinoma and hepatitis B virus infection.

CDR3 loop: CASSRTGGKDTQYF. The CDR3 coding sequence is TGTGCCAGCTCACGGACAGGGGGAAAGGATACGCAGTATTTT. The J gene is TRBJ2-3, the V gene TRBV18; TRBD1 agrees at 10 bases. Trimming cost V 4 bases and J 6 bases; bases outside gene matches: 4. Germline V gene lookup returns CDR1 KGHSH and CDR2 LQKENI. The CDR3 runs to 14 residues.

The gene calls are TRBV11-2 and TRBJ2-1; D uncertain. The CDR3 is made up of 15 amino acids. Germline CDR1 and CDR2: SGHAT and FQNNGV. V shed 6 bases and J shed 10 bases, with 22 bases lying between them. CDR3 sequence (DNA): TGTGCCAGCAGGGGTCTCGTAGGTGGCCTCCAGGAGCAGTTCTTC. Translation gives CASRGLVGGLQEQFF.